The rows below give T cell receptor beta chains drawn from one sample of a study of blood T cells in healthy people across ages. TCRdb processed the 5' RACE reads anew with MiXCR; each CDR3 protein has one entry. Of about 400,000 distinct CDR3 sequences in the sample, 45% to 65% were seen once. Sequencing input: blood. The source is a man in his fifties or sixties in good health. The CDR3 runs from the conserved cysteine through the conserved F or W.

CDR3aa: CASSGGLGGVYGYTF; j_gene: TRBJ1-2; v_gene: TRBV25-1
CDR3aa: CAGSFLDGDPYEQYF; j_gene: NA; v_gene: TRBV5-6
CDR3aa: CSARKAGSYEQYF; j_gene: TRBJ2-7; v_gene: TRBV20-1
CDR3aa: CASSLAAGSYNEQFF; j_gene: TRBJ2-1; v_gene: TRBV5-5
CDR3aa: CASNLHLSTDTQYF; j_gene: TRBJ2-3; v_gene: TRBV7-9
CDR3aa: CASSLPKYGEQFF; j_gene: TRBJ2-1; v_gene: TRBV7-2
CDR3aa: CSVEEGTGRGETQYF; j_gene: NA; v_gene: TRBV29-1
CDR3aa: CASSYVVQTAVGANVLTF; j_gene: TRBJ2-6; v_gene: TRBV6-5
CDR3aa: CASSASGLDTDTQYF; j_gene: TRBJ2-3; v_gene: TRBV9
CDR3aa: CASSVAAYQETQYF; j_gene: TRBJ2-5; v_gene: TRBV7-2
CDR3aa: CASSETLNYGYTF; j_gene: TRBJ1-2; v_gene: TRBV25-1
CDR3aa: CSARTETGFRNTEAFF; j_gene: TRBJ1-1; v_gene: TRBV20-1
CDR3aa: CASSQDKGSYYGYTF; j_gene: TRBJ1-2; v_gene: TRBV4-2
CDR3aa: CASSEWGRGNNEQFF; j_gene: TRBJ2-1; v_gene: TRBV25-1
CDR3aa: CSAKRDRGALRHTF; j_gene: TRBJ1-2; v_gene: TRBV20-1
CDR3aa: CASSPTTTEAFF; j_gene: TRBJ1-1; v_gene: TRBV6-5
CDR3aa: CSGGQGAQGYTF; j_gene: TRBJ1-2; v_gene: TRBV29-1
CDR3aa: CASKGRGQAHYEQYF; j_gene: TRBJ2-7; v_gene: TRBV6-2/TRBV6-3
CDR3aa: CAGSTIGGGEQYF; j_gene: NA; v_gene: TRBV11-2
CDR3aa: CSVISGTSNEQYF; j_gene: TRBJ2-7; v_gene: TRBV29-1
CDR3aa: CAGSLRGEQPQHF; j_gene: TRBJ1-5; v_gene: TRBV3-1
CDR3aa: CASSLAGSGTPLRQYF; j_gene: TRBJ2-7; v_gene: TRBV7-9
CDR3aa: CSVDINYEQYF; j_gene: NA; v_gene: TRBV29-1
CDR3aa: CATSRRTGANYGYTF; j_gene: TRBJ1-2; v_gene: TRBV15
CDR3aa: CSAIQGYNEQFF; j_gene: TRBJ2-1; v_gene: TRBV20-1
CDR3aa: CASGSSGSVYEQYF; j_gene: TRBJ2-7; v_gene: TRBV12-5
CDR3aa: CASSKGTGGMETQYF; j_gene: TRBJ2-5; v_gene: TRBV7-2
CDR3aa: CSAGGNNEQYF; j_gene: NA; v_gene: TRBV20-1
CDR3aa: CASTGTVQETQYF; j_gene: TRBJ2-5; v_gene: TRBV2
CDR3aa: CSARTPPGGEQFF; j_gene: TRBJ2-1; v_gene: TRBV20-1
CDR3aa: CASSVEGLAGVYEQFF; j_gene: TRBJ2-1; v_gene: TRBV9
CDR3aa: CASSYAGLAGVDTQYF; j_gene: TRBJ2-3; v_gene: TRBV6-2/TRBV6-3